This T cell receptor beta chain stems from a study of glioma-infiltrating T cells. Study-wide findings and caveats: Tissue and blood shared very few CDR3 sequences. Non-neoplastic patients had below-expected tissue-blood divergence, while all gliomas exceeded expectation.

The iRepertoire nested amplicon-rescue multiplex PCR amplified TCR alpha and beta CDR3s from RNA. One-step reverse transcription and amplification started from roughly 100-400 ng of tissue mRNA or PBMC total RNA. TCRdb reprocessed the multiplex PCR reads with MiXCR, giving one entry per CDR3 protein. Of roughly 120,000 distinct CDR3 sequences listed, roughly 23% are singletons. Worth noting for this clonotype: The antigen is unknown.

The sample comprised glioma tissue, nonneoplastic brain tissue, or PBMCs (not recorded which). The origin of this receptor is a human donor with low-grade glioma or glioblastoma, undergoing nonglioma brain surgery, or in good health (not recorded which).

The CDR3 DNA reads TGTGCCAGCAGCGTTTTAGCGGGAGCAGGCGCAGATACGCAGTATTTT. Amino acids: CASSVLAGAGADTQYF. The chain has TRBV13 and TRBJ2-3; TRBD2 matches 9 bases. V was clipped by 5 bases and J by 4 bases; unmatched bases: 10. This CDR3 spans 16 amino acids. CDR1 is PRHDT and CDR2 is FYEKMQ in the germline V gene (reference sequence).